Listed here are 2 T cell receptor beta chains from one sample, sequenced in a study of cytomegalovirus exposure and HLA in healthy donors. 60 Vbeta and 13 Jbeta primers were used in PCR. Produced via immunoSEQ multiplex PCR; TCRdb's table is partial and in-frame only. The table lists 130,000 to 150,000 clones, about 70% of them singletons, with about 1.8% in the top ten. The specimen sequenced was PBMCs. The source is a woman aged 40 to 50 in good health and CMV-seronegative.

This chain joins TRBV6-1 and TRBJ2-5; TRBD2 matches 7 bases. V lost 3 bases to trimming and J lost 9 bases; unmatched junction nucleotides: 7. Germline V CDR1 and CDR2: MNHNS, SASEGT. The CDR3 sequence is 13 residues long. The CDR3 bases are TGTGCCAGCAGTGACGACACGGGGAGGGCCCAGTACTTC. This sequence encodes CASSDDTGRAQYF.

This clone was picked up a small number of times. This chain joins TRBV2 and TRBJ1-4; TRBD1 is a possible D gene (5 bases). The CDR3 is 13 amino acids. Trimming shortened V by 10 bases and J by 8 bases, and 17 bases separated the two germline ends. Germline V lookup: CDR1 SNHLY, CDR2 FYNNEI. The CDR3 loop reads CATYRGLDEKLFF. As DNA, the CDR3 is TGTGCCACTTATAGGGGCTTAGACGAAAAACTGTTTTTT.